This is a list of T cell receptor beta chains from one sample in a study of vaccination and CD4 T cells after COVID-19. These TCRs' antigens remain unknown. TCRdb passed the PCR reads through MiXCR, listing each CDR3 protein once. The repertoire holds 10,000 to 15,000 distinct CDR3 sequences, with approximately 52% as singletons. The sample comprised CD4+ T cells from blood, cultured in vitro. These receptors came from a human donor who had recovered from COVID-19. Each CDR3 is given with its conserved first and last residue.

V gene	J gene	CDR3 protein
TRBV12-3/TRBV12-4	TRBJ1-5	CASSFQGTNQPQHF
TRBV20-1	TRBJ1-4	CSATPGTGAGEKLFF
TRBV28	TRBJ1-2	CASSLWAGALNYGYTF
TRBV6-1	TRBJ1-1	CASRLNGPRYTEAFF
TRBV5-1	TRBJ2-7	CASNRDPGGHEQYF
TRBV10-3	TRBJ2-1	CAISDVGSGYNEQFF
TRBV5-4	TRBJ2-5	CASSLVIYGRATQETQYF
TRBV10-3	TRBJ1-3	CAISESGGSGNTIYF
TRBV6-5	TRBJ2-7	CASSYSNELAIYEQYF
TRBV6-4	TRBJ1-5	CASSQLPSSQPQHF
TRBV6-1	TRBJ2-5	CASSSSGSGRETQYF
TRBV6-5	TRBJ2-2	CASSSGTSAGELFF
TRBV6-4	TRBJ2-3	CASSGTSGTDTQYF
TRBV20-1	TRBJ2-1	CSAIHPAGGPRGQLF
TRBV7-2	TRBJ2-5	CASSQGLAGGQETQYF
TRBV2	TRBJ1-2	CASSDMGMNGYTF
TRBV19	TRBJ2-7	CASSRLAGADEQYF
TRBV6-1	TRBJ1-2	CASSEPGGIYAGYTF
TRBV20-1	TRBJ1-2	CSAFLVGGYTF
TRBV15	TRBJ2-3	CATSRDGKGADTQYF
TRBV19	TRBJ2-5	CASSMQGAHDGTQYF
TRBV24-1	TRBJ2-7	CATSDEQGWEQYF
TRBV20-1	TRBJ1-4	CSARALSGVKYEKLFF
TRBV20-1	TRBJ2-5	CSAKKAGAGETQYF
TRBV20-1	TRBJ2-1	CSARGGGIRYNEQFF
TRBV28	TRBJ2-7	CASSFAGGDHEQYF
TRBV7-3	TRBJ2-2	CASSPRGLGSTGELFF
TRBV6-1	TRBJ1-5	CASSVGDPRWDQPQHF
TRBV19	TRBJ1-5	CASTPEGTISNQPQHF
TRBV19	TRBJ1-1	CASSIEPGRQAFF
TRBV2	TRBJ2-3	CASSNLAGETDTQYF
TRBV12-3/TRBV12-4	TRBJ2-1	CASSLILVAGEGGNEQFF
TRBV10-1	TRBJ1-1	CASRVGGVMNTEAFF
TRBV5-5	TRBJ2-3	CASSFRTGLSTDTQYF
TRBV2	TRBJ2-3	CASSLRDRGLPDTQYF
TRBV20-1	TRBJ1-2	CSAGGGWDTANYGYTF
TRBV20-1	TRBJ2-2	CSARVVQGATGELFF
TRBV27	TRBJ1-5	CASSRGSRDNQPQHF
TRBV20-1	TRBJ2-5	CSASITARFQETQYF
TRBV2	TRBJ2-7	CASREHSGRADEQYF
TRBV20-1	TRBJ1-5	CSAKTGVRVGTNQPQHF
TRBV28	TRBJ2-7	CAISGQGINEQYF
TRBV10-3	TRBJ2-1	CAISTTGGSYNEQFF
TRBV20-1	TRBJ2-2	CSAPGTSGKAIGELFF
TRBV30	TRBJ2-1	CAWSRSSNNEQFF
TRBV10-3	TRBJ2-7	CAISASGNYEQYF
TRBV6-2/TRBV6-3	TRBJ1-1	CASSQGWRTEAFF
TRBV19	TRBJ2-3	CASSILTGQSDTQYF
TRBV15	TRBJ1-1	CATSRAKDIFETFF
TRBV18	TRBJ2-5	CASSPILGQETQYF
TRBV20-1	TRBJ1-4	CSARGGATNEKLFF
TRBV19	TRBJ2-3	CASSPVSSTDTQYF
TRBV11-3	TRBJ2-7	CASSSGHSYEQYF
TRBV7-7	TRBJ2-7	CASSLGTGVDEQYF